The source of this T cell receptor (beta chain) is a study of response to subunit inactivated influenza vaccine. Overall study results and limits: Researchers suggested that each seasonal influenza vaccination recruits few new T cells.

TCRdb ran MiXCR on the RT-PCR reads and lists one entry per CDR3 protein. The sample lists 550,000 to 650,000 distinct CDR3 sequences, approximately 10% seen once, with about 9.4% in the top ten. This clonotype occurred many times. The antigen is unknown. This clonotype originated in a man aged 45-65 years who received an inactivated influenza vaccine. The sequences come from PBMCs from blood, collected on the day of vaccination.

CDR3 bases: TGTGCCACCAGTGATTTGACCGGGCCCAGAGATACGCAGTATTTT. This sequence encodes CATSDLTGPRDTQYF. This sequence joins TRBV24-1 and TRBJ2-3; no reliable D call. The CDR3 totals 15 residues. In germline, CDR1 is KGHDR, CDR2 SFDVKD. V gave up 0 bases and J gave up 5 bases, with 11 bases separating them.